This is a list of T cell receptor beta chains from one sample in a study of shared clonotypes between healthy human individuals. Generated by immunoSEQ multiplex PCR, the TCRdb table keeps only in-frame clones and is missing some. The sample has a few million clones; more than 80% are singletons. Sequenced sample: naive CD4+ T cells from PBMCs. The receptors originated from a man aged 18 to 30 in good health. Some clones in this sample may be carry-over from other donors' samples. Each CDR3 is given with its conserved first and last residue. Fields, in order: D gene, J gene, V gene, CDR3 protein, CDR3 DNA. A D gene is named only where the DNA matches it firmly.

D gene: NA; J gene: TRBJ1-5; V gene: TRBV6-1; CDR3 protein: CASRQTRNQPQHF; CDR3 DNA: TGTGCCAGCCGACAGACCCGTAATCAGCCCCAGCATTTT
D gene: TRBD2; J gene: TRBJ2-5; V gene: TRBV9; CDR3 protein: CASSVGGGRAYETQYF; CDR3 DNA: TGTGCCAGCAGCGTCGGGGGCGGGAGGGCCTATGAGACCCAGTACTTC
D gene: NA; J gene: TRBJ2-1; V gene: TRBV10-3; CDR3 protein: CAIGKGGGWNEQFF; CDR3 DNA: TGTGCCATCGGGAAGGGGGGCGGGTGGAATGAGCAGTTCTTC
D gene: TRBD2; J gene: TRBJ2-3; V gene: TRBV28; CDR3 protein: CASTGPYGRGDTQYF; CDR3 DNA: TGTGCCAGCACCGGACCGTACGGGAGGGGAGATACGCAGTATTTT
D gene: NA; J gene: TRBJ1-1; V gene: TRBV20-1; CDR3 protein: CSRIQGEAFF; CDR3 DNA: TGCAGTCGAATACAGGGAGAAGCTTTCTTT
D gene: NA; J gene: TRBJ2-1; V gene: TRBV14; CDR3 protein: CASSQDRSYNEQFF; CDR3 DNA: TGTGCCAGCAGCCAAGACCGGAGTTACAATGAGCAGTTCTTC
D gene: TRBD2; J gene: TRBJ2-7; V gene: TRBV2; CDR3 protein: CASSLGLAGVYEQYF; CDR3 DNA: TGTGCCAGCAGCCTCGGACTAGCGGGAGTCTACGAGCAGTACTTC
D gene: TRBD1; J gene: TRBJ1-1; V gene: TRBV5-1; CDR3 protein: CASSPADRGHEAFF; CDR3 DNA: TGCGCCAGCAGCCCAGCGGACAGGGGGCATGAAGCTTTCTTT
D gene: NA; J gene: TRBJ2-1; V gene: TRBV30; CDR3 protein: CAWSGPAAGYNEQFF; CDR3 DNA: TGTGCCTGGAGTGGGCCCGCAGCAGGTTACAATGAGCAGTTCTTC
D gene: TRBD1; J gene: TRBJ2-1; V gene: TRBV10-3; CDR3 protein: CAISTPGTGFYNEQFF; CDR3 DNA: TGTGCCATCAGTACCCCCGGGACAGGGTTTTACAATGAGCAGTTCTTC
D gene: NA; J gene: TRBJ1-5; V gene: TRBV18; CDR3 protein: CASSPGRAPQPQHF; CDR3 DNA: TGTGCCAGCTCACCGGGACGGGCCCCTCAGCCCCAGCATTTT
D gene: NA; J gene: TRBJ2-5; V gene: TRBV28; CDR3 protein: CASSINRPQETQYF; CDR3 DNA: TGTGCCAGCAGTATAAACAGGCCACAAGAGACCCAGTACTTC
D gene: TRBD2; J gene: TRBJ2-1; V gene: TRBV7-6; CDR3 protein: CASSLAGGPWNEQFF; CDR3 DNA: TGTGCCAGCAGCTTAGCGGGAGGGCCTTGGAATGAGCAGTTCTTC
D gene: NA; J gene: TRBJ1-5; V gene: TRBV2; CDR3 protein: CASSLAPGHNQPQHF; CDR3 DNA: TGTGCCAGCAGTCTTGCCCCAGGTCACAATCAGCCCCAGCATTTT
D gene: NA; J gene: TRBJ1-4; V gene: TRBV15; CDR3 protein: CATSRVGDGYEKLFF; CDR3 DNA: TGTGCCACCAGCAGAGTAGGGGACGGATATGAAAAACTGTTTTTT
D gene: NA; J gene: TRBJ2-3; V gene: TRBV7-2; CDR3 protein: CASARVGGTDTQYF; CDR3 DNA: TGTGCCAGTGCCCGGGTTGGGGGGACAGATACGCAGTATTTT
D gene: NA; J gene: TRBJ2-7; V gene: TRBV4-1; CDR3 protein: CASSQRDGYEQYF; CDR3 DNA: TGCGCCAGCAGCCAACGGGACGGCTACGAGCAGTACTTC
D gene: TRBD1; J gene: TRBJ2-7; V gene: TRBV6-5; CDR3 protein: CASRGTGLYEQYF; CDR3 DNA: TGTGCCAGCAGGGGGACAGGGCTCTACGAGCAGTACTTC
D gene: TRBD2; J gene: TRBJ2-5; V gene: TRBV7-2; CDR3 protein: CASSPSGRAETQYF; CDR3 DNA: TGTGCCAGCAGCCCGAGCGGGAGGGCAGAGACCCAGTACTTC
D gene: NA; J gene: TRBJ2-3; V gene: TRBV7-2; CDR3 protein: CASRPTATSTDTQYF; CDR3 DNA: TGTGCCAGCAGACCGACAGCAACTAGCACAGATACGCAGTATTTT
D gene: NA; J gene: TRBJ1-5; V gene: TRBV28; CDR3 protein: CASSLLGGNQPQHF; CDR3 DNA: TGTGCCAGCAGTTTGCTAGGGGGCAATCAGCCCCAGCATTTT
D gene: TRBD1; J gene: TRBJ2-7; V gene: TRBV10-3; CDR3 protein: CAISSWRTGGADEQYF; CDR3 DNA: TGTGCCATCAGCAGTTGGAGGACAGGGGGCGCGGACGAGCAGTACTTC
D gene: NA; J gene: TRBJ2-1; V gene: TRBV9; CDR3 protein: CASSVAGYEQFF; CDR3 DNA: TGTGCCAGCAGCGTAGCCGGGTATGAGCAGTTCTTC
D gene: TRBD1; J gene: TRBJ2-6; V gene: TRBV5-1; CDR3 protein: CASSKGTGPSGANVLTF; CDR3 DNA: TGCGCCAGCAGCAAGGGGACAGGGCCCTCTGGGGCCAACGTCCTGACTTTC
D gene: NA; J gene: TRBJ2-7; V gene: TRBV2; CDR3 protein: CASSERNLAEQYF; CDR3 DNA: TGTGCCAGCAGTGAACGGAATTTAGCCGAGCAGTACTTC
D gene: TRBD2; J gene: TRBJ2-1; V gene: TRBV28; CDR3 protein: CASSHSGSPYNEQFF; CDR3 DNA: TGTGCCAGCAGCCACAGCGGGAGCCCCTACAATGAGCAGTTCTTC